The 10 T cell receptor beta chains reported below all come from one sample, sequenced in a study of regulatory T cells in long-lasting Graves disease. Noted time point: newly diagnosed GD, antithyroid drugs for less than 3 months. After RNA was extracted from PBMCs, the TCR library was made from it. Libraries of TCR beta came from iRepertoire HTBI primers plus Arm-PCR of CDR3 regions. TCRdb ran MiXCR on the multiplex PCR reads and lists one entry per CDR3 protein. The data show 350,000 to 500,000 distinct CDR3 sequences, about 15% seen once. Another study also made use of these data, one on T cells in Graves' hyperthyroidism and ophthalmopathy.

Sequencing used peripheral blood mononuclear cells (PBMCs), obtained at new diagnosis, from a patient treated with antithyroid drugs. Receptor source: a woman aged 45 to 65 with Graves disease.

The table lists this clonotype with many counts. The chain recombines TRBV7-2 with TRBJ2-2; no reliable D call. The CDR3 length is 15 residues. The germline V and J ends were trimmed by 5 bases and 5 bases, with 15 bases remaining between them. CDR1 and CDR2 (germline): SGHTA, FQGNSA. The CDR3 DNA follows: TGTGCCAGCAGCAAGCAGTCCCCTAGGACCGGGGAGCTGTTTTTT. Amino acid sequence: CASSKQSPRTGELFF.

This clonotype was recorded at least ten times. The chain couples TRBV2 to TRBJ2-2; TRBD2 matches 11 bases. Trimming removed 5 bases from V and 0 bases from J; junction bases left unmatched: 2. The CDR3 loop spans 16 amino acids. CDR1 and CDR2 from the germline V gene are SNHLY and FYNNEI. Here the CDR3 DNA reads TGTGCCAGCAGTCTAGCGGGAGGAGCGAACACCGGGGAGCTGTTTTTT. Translation: CASSLAGGANTGELFF.

This clonotype was counted many times. This chain joins TRBV28 and TRBJ2-7; no firm D call. V lost 4 bases and J 7 bases, leaving 14 bases between the germline ends. This CDR3 is 13 amino acids long. Per the germline V gene, CDR1 is MDHEN and CDR2 is SYDVKM. The CDR3 spells CASSYRPQGEQYF. DNA for the CDR3: TGTGCCAGCAGTTACCGGCCCCAAGGAGAGCAGTACTTC.

Many counts were recorded for this clonotype. The V and J genes are TRBV28 and TRBJ2-3, with 8 positions matching TRBD2. CDR1 MDHEN and CDR2 SYDVKM come from the germline V gene. The J segment lost 5 bases and the V segment lost 4 bases, leaving 5 bases of the junction unmatched. The CDR3 loop spans 14 amino acids. CDR3 sequence: CASSSAGERDTQYF. In DNA, the CDR3 is TGTGCCAGCAGTTCAGCGGGAGAAAGAGATACGCAGTATTTT.

In its sample, this clonotype was seen many times. The V gene is TRBV9, the J gene TRBJ1-1; TRBD1 matches at 7 bases. Germline CDR1 and CDR2: SGDLS and YYNGEE. J lost 5 bases, V lost 5 bases, and 3 bases had no gene match. This CDR3 has 12 residues. CDR3: CASSGQETEAFF. The CDR3 DNA sequence: TGTGCCAGCAGTGGACAGGAGACTGAAGCTTTCTTT.

This clonotype was seen at least ten times. This chain joins TRBV10-3 and TRBJ2-5; 8 bases agree with TRBD2. The CDR3 sequence is 14 residues long. Trimming removed 4 bases from V and 2 bases from J; junction bases left unmatched: 3. Germline V CDR1 and CDR2: ENHRY, SYGVKD. The CDR3 spells CAISGTSRQETQYF. CDR3 coding DNA: TGTGCCATCAGTGGGACTAGCAGACAAGAGACCCAGTACTTC.

The chain carries TRBV14 and TRBJ1-1; D ambiguous. Trimming shortened V by 4 bases and J by 0 bases, and 15 bases separated the two germline ends. CDR1 is SGHDN, CDR2 FVKESK, per germline. The CDR3 length is 16 residues. CDR3 bases: TGTGCCAGCAGCCCGTGGGCCTCGGCCATGAACACTGAAGCTTTCTTT. Protein: CASSPWASAMNTEAFF.

A remark on this clonotype: This may stem from a read error, because a much larger clone lies one nucleotide away. The chain has TRBV2 and TRBJ2-1, with a weak D call TRBD1 (5 bases). Near its end, the DNA agrees better with TRBJ2-5, so the J call may be wrong. This CDR3 contains 14 residues. Germline V gene sequence: CDR1 SNHLY, CDR2 FYNNEI. In nucleotides, the CDR3 is TGTACCAGCAGCCTGACAGAGAGGTCAGAGACCCAGTACTTC. Protein sequence: CTSSLTERSETQYF.

This clonotype was picked up one time. The rearrangement links TRBV5-1 to TRBJ2-3, with 9 bases aligning to TRBD2. The CDR3 has 15 amino acids. From germline, CDR1 is SGHRS and CDR2 YFSETQ. V was pared by 3 bases and J by 0 bases, with 2 bases of the junction left unmatched. The CDR3 here is CASSWGLASTDTQYF. The CDR3, as DNA: TGCGCCAGCAGCTGGGGACTAGCAAGCACAGATACGCAGTATTTT.

This clonotype was found many times. CDR3 sequence reads: CATSRDPPGAISYEQYF. In DNA form, the CDR3 reads TGTGCCACCAGCAGAGATCCCCCAGGGGCGATCTCCTACGAGCAGTACTTC. The rearrangement joins TRBV15 to TRBJ2-7; a possible D gene is TRBD1 (6 bases). The CDR3 totals 17 residues. V lost 0 bases to trimming and J lost 0 bases, with 15 bases between them. Germline lookup yields CDR1 LNHNV and CDR2 YYDKDF (reference sequence).